This TCR beta chain was sequenced during a study of early T cells in non-severe SARS-CoV-2 infection. MiXCR, applied by TCRdb to the 5' RACE reads, yields one record per CDR3 protein. The sample has 60,000 to 75,000 distinct CDR3 sequences; 9% to 10% are singletons. The CDR3 consists of 13 residues. Germline CDR1 MDHEN, CDR2 SYDVKM. The ends were cut back, 8 bases at V and 2 bases at J, with 9 bases in the middle. The material was whole blood, obtained at baseline. This TCR came from an adult who was a healthcare worker with PCR-confirmed SARS-CoV-2 infection or an uninfected control (not recorded which). This chain connects TRBV28 to TRBJ2-2, with TRBD2 as a possible D gene (6 bases). The CDR3, as DNA: TGTGCCAGCCTAGCGACAAACACCGGGGAGCTGTTTTTT. Translation: CASLATNTGELFF.